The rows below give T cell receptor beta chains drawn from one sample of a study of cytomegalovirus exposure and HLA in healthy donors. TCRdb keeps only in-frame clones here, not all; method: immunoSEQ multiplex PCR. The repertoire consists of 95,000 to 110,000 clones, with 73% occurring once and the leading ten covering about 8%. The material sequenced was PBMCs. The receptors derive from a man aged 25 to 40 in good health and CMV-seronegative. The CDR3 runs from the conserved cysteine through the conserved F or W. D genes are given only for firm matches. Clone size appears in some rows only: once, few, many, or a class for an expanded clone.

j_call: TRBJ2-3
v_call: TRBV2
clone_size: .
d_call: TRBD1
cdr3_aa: CASRDTGTGVTDTQYF
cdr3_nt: TGTGCCAGCAGGGACACCGGGACAGGGGTAACAGATACGCAGTATTTT

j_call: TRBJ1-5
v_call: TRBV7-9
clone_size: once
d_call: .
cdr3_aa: CASSLVGANQPQHF
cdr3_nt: TGTGCCAGCAGCTTAGTGGGGGCAAATCAGCCCCAGCATTTT

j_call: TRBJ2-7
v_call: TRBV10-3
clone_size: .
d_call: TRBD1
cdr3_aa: CAIRDRGHYEQYF
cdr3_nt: TGTGCCATCAGAGACAGGGGACACTACGAGCAGTACTTC

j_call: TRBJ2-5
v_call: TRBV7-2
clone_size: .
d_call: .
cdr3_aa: CASSLWGGQETQYF
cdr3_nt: TGTGCCAGCAGCTTATGGGGCGGTCAAGAGACCCAGTACTTC

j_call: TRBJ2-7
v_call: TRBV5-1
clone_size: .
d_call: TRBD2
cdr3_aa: CASSLGVGGTYEQYF
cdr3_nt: TGCGCCAGCAGCTTGGGTGTGGGAGGGACCTACGAGCAGTACTTC

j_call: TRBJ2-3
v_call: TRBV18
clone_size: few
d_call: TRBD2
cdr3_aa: CASSPGTSGPGLDTQYF
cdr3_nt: TGTGCCAGCTCACCAGGCACTAGCGGACCCGGGTTGGATACGCAGTATTTT

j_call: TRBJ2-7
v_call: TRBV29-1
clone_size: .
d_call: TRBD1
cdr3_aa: CSVEGQGHEQYF
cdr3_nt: TGCAGCGTTGAGGGACAGGGCCACGAGCAGTACTTC

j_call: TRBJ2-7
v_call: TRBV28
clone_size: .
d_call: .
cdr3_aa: CASSQGPYEQYF
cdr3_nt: TGTGCCAGCAGTCAGGGCCCGTACGAGCAGTACTTC

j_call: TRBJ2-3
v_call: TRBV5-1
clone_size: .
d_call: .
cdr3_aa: CASSQQTGGLTDTQYF
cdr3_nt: TGCGCCAGCAGCCAACAAACGGGGGGCCTCACAGATACGCAGTATTTT

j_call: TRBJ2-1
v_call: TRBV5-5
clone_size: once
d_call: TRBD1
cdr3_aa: CASLTGVDYNEQFF
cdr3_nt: TGTGCCAGCCTCACAGGGGTCGATTACAATGAGCAGTTCTTC

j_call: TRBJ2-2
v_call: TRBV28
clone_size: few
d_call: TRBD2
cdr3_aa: CASSPAGTSAAGELFF
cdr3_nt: TGTGCCAGCAGTCCGGCCGGGACTAGCGCTGCCGGGGAGCTGTTTTTT

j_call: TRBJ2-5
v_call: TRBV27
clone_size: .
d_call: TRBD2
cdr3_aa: CASKQLAGGLGGAQYF
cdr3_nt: TGTGCCAGCAAACAACTAGCGGGAGGGCTCGGGGGGGCCCAGTACTTC

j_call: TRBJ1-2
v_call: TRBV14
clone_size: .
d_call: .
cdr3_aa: CASSPQGNYGYTF
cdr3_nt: TGTGCCAGCAGTCCTCAGGGAAACTATGGCTACACCTTC

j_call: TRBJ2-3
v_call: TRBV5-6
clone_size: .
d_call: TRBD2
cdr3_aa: CASSRTGWTSVSDTQYF
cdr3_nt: TGTGCCAGCAGCAGGACCGGGTGGACTAGTGTTTCAGATACGCAGTATTTT

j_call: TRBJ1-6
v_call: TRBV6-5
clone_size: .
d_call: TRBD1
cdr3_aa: CASSNFRGNSPLHF
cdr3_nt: TGTGCCAGCAGCAACTTCAGGGGGAATTCACCCCTCCACTTT

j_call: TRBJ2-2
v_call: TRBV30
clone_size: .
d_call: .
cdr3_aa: CAWSVPPVNTGELFF
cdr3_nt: TGTGCCTGGAGCGTACCCCCGGTGAACACCGGGGAGCTGTTTTTT

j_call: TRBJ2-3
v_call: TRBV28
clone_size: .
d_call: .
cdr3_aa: CASSLLRSNTQYF
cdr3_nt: TGTGCCAGCAGTTTATTGCGGTCAAATACGCAGTATTTT

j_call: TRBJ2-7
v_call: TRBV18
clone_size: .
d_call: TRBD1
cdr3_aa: CASSPRPGQATYEQYF
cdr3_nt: TGTGCCAGCTCACCAAGACCGGGACAGGCAACCTACGAGCAGTACTTC

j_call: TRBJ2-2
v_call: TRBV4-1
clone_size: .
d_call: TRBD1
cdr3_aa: CASSRGTGGNTGELFF
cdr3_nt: TGCGCCAGCAGCCGGGGGACAGGGGGGAACACCGGGGAGCTGTTTTTT

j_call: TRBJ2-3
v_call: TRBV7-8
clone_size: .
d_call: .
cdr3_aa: CASNHRESDTQYF
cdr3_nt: TGTGCCAGCAATCATCGGGAATCTGATACGCAGTATTTT

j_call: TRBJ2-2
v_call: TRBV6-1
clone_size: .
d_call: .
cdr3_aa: CASRSGTETGELFF
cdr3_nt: TGTGCCAGCAGGTCCGGGACTGAGACCGGGGAGCTGTTTTTT

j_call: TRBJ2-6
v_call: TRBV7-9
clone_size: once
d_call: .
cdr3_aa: CASSSPPGRGPGANVLTF
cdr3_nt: TGTGCCAGCAGCTCCCCCCCTGGAAGAGGGCCTGGGGCCAACGTCCTGACTTTC

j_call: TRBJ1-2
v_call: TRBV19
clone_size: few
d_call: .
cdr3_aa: CASRGASYGYTF
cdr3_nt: TGTGCCAGTAGGGGAGCCTCCTATGGCTACACCTTC

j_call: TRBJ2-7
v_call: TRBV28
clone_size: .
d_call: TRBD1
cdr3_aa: CASSLYQGQGKEQYF
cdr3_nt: TGTGCCAGCAGTTTATACCAGGGACAGGGGAAAGAGCAGTACTTC

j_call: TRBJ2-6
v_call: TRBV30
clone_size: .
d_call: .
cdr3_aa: CAWTGYSGANVLTF
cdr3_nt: TGTGCCTGGACGGGGTACTCTGGGGCCAACGTCCTGACTTTC

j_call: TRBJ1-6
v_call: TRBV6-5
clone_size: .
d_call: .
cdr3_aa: CASRRPGQPGSPLHF
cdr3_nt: TGTGCCAGCAGGCGCCCAGGGCAGCCAGGTTCACCCCTCCACTTT

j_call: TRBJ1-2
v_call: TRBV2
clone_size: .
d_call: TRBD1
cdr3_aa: CASSAETGVYYGYTF
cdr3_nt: TGTGCCAGCAGTGCCGAGACAGGGGTTTACTATGGCTACACCTTC

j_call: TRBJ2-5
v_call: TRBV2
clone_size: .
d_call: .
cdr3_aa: CASTLSRAGETQYF
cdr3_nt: TGTGCCAGCACCCTATCCAGGGCTGGAGAGACCCAGTACTTC

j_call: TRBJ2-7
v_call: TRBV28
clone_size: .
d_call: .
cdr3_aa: CASSLTSLSYEQYF
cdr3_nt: TGTGCCAGCAGTTTAACTAGCCTTTCCTACGAGCAGTACTTC